A selection of T cell receptor beta chains follows, all from one sample in a study of CD8+ T cells in alopecia areata. Assay: immunoSEQ multiplex PCR; the TCRdb copy retains only in-frame clones and omits some. Altogether some 120,000 clones are present, roughly 58% being singletons, with the ten largest covering about 4.9%. This sample comprised CD4+ T cells sorted from blood, obtained at week 0. The source is a human donor with alopecia areata. Each CDR3 is given with its conserved first and last residue. A D gene is named only where the DNA matches it firmly. Expanded clones are given a class, and other clones once, few, many or no size at all.

d_call,j_call,v_call,clone_size,cdr3_aa,cdr3_nt
TRBD2,TRBJ2-1,TRBV7-2,.,CASSLSIREGHEQFF,TGTGCCAGCAGCTTATCAATCAGGGAGGGGCATGAGCAGTTCTTC
.,TRBJ2-1,TRBV28,few,CASSLALAEQFF,TGTGCCAGCAGTTTGGCACTGGCGGAGCAGTTCTTC
.,TRBJ2-5,TRBV29-1,.,CSVEGVVKVEETQYF,TGCAGCGTTGAAGGTGTAGTTAAGGTCGAGGAGACCCAGTACTTC
TRBD2,TRBJ2-5,TRBV7-2,.,CASSLDLAGGRTQYF,TGTGCCAGCAGCTTAGACCTAGCGGGGGGCCGGACCCAGTACTTC
.,TRBJ1-3,TRBV5-1,.,CASHLGGGLSGNTIYF,TGCGCCAGCCACCTCGGCGGGGGCTTGTCGGGAAACACCATATATTTT
TRBD2,TRBJ2-5,TRBV7-8,.,CASSPRASGGTKYQETQYF,TGTGCCAGCAGCCCAAGGGCTAGCGGGGGGACCAAGTACCAAGAGACCCAGTACTTC
TRBD1,TRBJ2-7,TRBV19,few,CASSVTTGVEQYF,TGTGCCAGTAGTGTTACCACAGGGGTCGAGCAGTACTTC
TRBD1,TRBJ2-2,TRBV29-1,few,CSGRQGPAGELFF,TGCAGCGGGCGACAGGGGCCCGCCGGGGAGCTGTTTTTT
.,TRBJ2-7,TRBV5-6,.,CASSLATEIRAQYF,TGTGCCAGCAGCTTGGCCACGGAGATACGAGCGCAGTACTTC
.,TRBJ2-7,TRBV9,.,CASSGQGGPYEQYF,TGTGCCAGCAGCGGACAGGGAGGCCCCTACGAGCAGTACTTC
.,TRBJ1-2,TRBV18,.,CASSPRSIGSGYTF,TGTGCCAGCTCACCCCGCAGTATCGGCTCTGGCTACACCTTC
.,TRBJ1-4,TRBV28,.,CASTNHQSEKLFF,TGTGCCAGCACCAATCATCAAAGTGAAAAACTGTTTTTT
.,TRBJ2-3,TRBV18,.,CASSRENTQYF,TGTGCCAGCTCACGCGAGAATACGCAGTATTTT
TRBD2,TRBJ2-1,TRBV30,.,CAWSVASGILDEQFF,TGTGCCTGGAGTGTAGCTAGCGGGATCTTGGATGAGCAGTTCTTC
TRBD1,TRBJ1-4,TRBV7-2,.,CASSFRPPGQGAPNEKLFF,TGTGCCAGCAGCTTCAGGCCCCCGGGACAGGGGGCCCCTAATGAAAAACTGTTTTTT
TRBD2,TRBJ2-7,TRBV30,.,CAWSVTGGASYF,TGTGCCTGGAGTGTAACGGGGGGAGCCTCGTACTTC